This T cell receptor beta chain was sequenced during a study of T cells in Graves' hyperthyroidism and ophthalmopathy. General study results and limits: Researchers report that a 13 V-J model separated ophthalmopathy from stable hyperthyroidism.

This clonotype appeared a few times. Its antigen is not identified. Source material for PBMCs was over 7.5 ml fresh peripheral blood. The CDR3 extends over 13 amino acids. Germline trimming cut 2 bases from V and 1 base from J; bases unmatched to any gene: 2. CDR1 is GTSNPN and CDR2 is SVGIG in the germline V gene (reference sequence). Authors of the study amplified TCR beta CDR3 regions from RNA transcripts. Carried out on the TCR CDR3, a first-round RT-PCR used the HTBI primer set. TCRdb re-derived calls from the multiplex PCR reads in MiXCR, one entry per CDR3 protein. This sample has roughly 420,000 distinct CDR3 sequences, with roughly an eighth found just once.

The chain recombines TRBV30 with TRBJ2-7; TRBD1 aligns across 7 bases. The sequenced sample was blood. This clonotype originated in a woman under 30 with Graves' hyperthyroidism. The CDR3 loop is CAWSWDSSYEQYF. Here the CDR3 DNA reads TGTGCCTGGAGTTGGGACAGTTCCTACGAGCAGTACTTC.